These 31 T cell receptor beta chains came from one sample sequenced in a study of cytomegalovirus exposure and HLA in healthy donors. Primers for the PCR totalled 60 Vbeta and 13 Jbeta. Using immunoSEQ multiplex PCR, the repertoire was profiled, and TCRdb retains in-frame clones only, with some absent. The repertoire holds 140,000 to 150,000 clones, with around 80% as singletons. The sample taken for sequencing was PBMCs. These receptors were obtained from a female donor in good health and CMV-seronegative.

The V call is TRBV7-8, the J call TRBJ1-4; TRBD1 might be the D (6 bases). The CDR3 is 15 amino acids. Trimming removed 2 bases at V and 4 bases at J, with 11 bases between. Germline V CDR1 and CDR2: SGHVS, FQNEAQ. The CDR3 nucleotides read TGTGCCAGCAGCTTAAGGGACAACAATAATGAAAAACTGTTTTTT. Translating gives CASSLRDNNNEKLFF.

The gene calls are TRBV7-2 and TRBJ1-2, with TRBD1 identical over 8 bases. The V gene's germline CDR1 is SGHTA and CDR2 FQGNSA. Trimming took 3 bases from V and 7 from J; bases not matched to a gene: 4. The CDR3 runs 13 residues. The CDR3 nucleotides are TGTGCCAGCAGCTTGGACAGGGTCTTTGGCTACACCTTC. Its translation is CASSLDRVFGYTF.

The chain recombines TRBV2 with TRBJ1-1; TRBD1 aligns across 9 bases. Germline CDR1 and CDR2: SNHLY and FYNNEI. Trimming cost V 6 bases and J 8 bases; bases outside gene matches: 4. This CDR3 is 12 amino acids long. In DNA, the CDR3 is TGTGCCAGCAGACCGACAGGGGGGGAAGCTTTCTTT. As protein: CASRPTGGEAFF.

The V gene is TRBV30, the J gene TRBJ1-3; D is uncertain. With 0 bases removed from V and 4 bases from J, the gap between germline ends came to 7 bases. Germline lookup yields CDR1 GTSNPN and CDR2 SVGIG (reference sequence). This CDR3 is 13 amino acids long. The CDR3 sequence is CAWSVQVGNTIYF. The CDR3 DNA follows: TGTGCCTGGAGTGTACAAGTCGGAAACACCATATATTTT.

J is TRBJ2-5 and V is TRBV7-6; D is uncertain. The CDR3 is 15 residues long. Germline CDR1 and CDR2: SGHVS and FNYEAQ. The germline V and J ends were trimmed by 1 base and 2 bases, with 11 bases remaining between them. CDR3 protein: CASSLGAGPQETQYF. CDR3 bases: TGTGCCAGCAGCTTAGGGGCCGGCCCTCAAGAGACCCAGTACTTC.

The rearrangement joins TRBV2 to TRBJ2-7; the D is unclear. V lost 6 bases to trimming and J lost 0 bases, with 15 bases between them. This CDR3 has 15 amino acids. CDR1 and CDR2 from the germline V gene are SNHLY and FYNNEI. The CDR3, as DNA: TGTGCCAGCAGGGAGAGCCCGAGCCTCTCCTACGAGCAGTACTTC. Protein: CASRESPSLSYEQYF.

The sample holds a few counts of this clone. The chain is built from TRBV5-1 and TRBJ2-7, with a possible D match to TRBD1 (7 bases). V dropped 4 bases and J dropped 3 bases, with 14 bases sitting between them. Germline CDR1 and CDR2: SGHRS and YFSETQ. The CDR3 length is 14 residues. CDR3 nucleotide sequence: TGCGCCAGCAGCCAGGGGGGACTCCTCTACGAGCAGTACTTC. Encoded protein: CASSQGGLLYEQYF.

The V gene is TRBV6-5, the J gene TRBJ2-3; TRBD1 agrees at 10 bases. V was pared by 0 bases and J by 1 base, with 1 base of the junction left unmatched. The CDR3 is 16 amino acids. Germline V gene sequence: CDR1 MNHEY, CDR2 SVGAGI. The CDR3 nucleotides are TGTGCCAGCAGTTACTCGGGGACAGGGGGCACAGATACGCAGTATTTT. Protein sequence: CASSYSGTGGTDTQYF.

The V gene is TRBV30, the J gene TRBJ1-2; a possible D gene is TRBD1 (5 bases). The V gene lost 1 base and the J gene lost 4 bases, with 19 bases spanning the gap. CDR1 GTSNPN and CDR2 SVGIG come from the germline V gene (reference sequence). The CDR3 has 16 residues. The DNA of the CDR3 is TGTGCCTGGAGTGGATTACAGGCTTTGGAACGCTATGGCTACACCTTC. The encoded protein is CAWSGLQALERYGYTF.

The V call is TRBV5-1, the J call TRBJ2-2, with 10 nucleotides matching TRBD2. The V and J ends lost 3 bases and 4 bases, in that order; junction bases with no gene match: 3. Germline CDR1 and CDR2: SGHRS and YFSETQ. This CDR3 has 15 residues. This CDR3 reads CASSSSGRSTGELFF. CDR3 nucleotide sequence: TGCGCCAGCAGCTCTAGCGGGAGATCCACCGGGGAGCTGTTTTTT.

This chain connects TRBV7-3 to TRBJ2-2, with a possible D match to TRBD1 (5 bases). The V end lost 5 bases, the J end lost 8 bases, and 9 bases lay between the germline ends. The CDR3 has 12 amino acids. CDR1 SGHTA and CDR2 FQGTGA come from the germline V gene. CDR3 loop: CASSPQGGELFF. In DNA, the CDR3 is TGTGCCAGCAGCCCCCAGGGAGGGGAGCTGTTTTTT.

The chain uses TRBV2 and TRBJ2-3; D remains ambiguous. In germline, CDR1 is SNHLY, CDR2 FYNNEI. Deletions cut 0 bases from V and 4 bases from J, with 11 bases between. The CDR3 loop spans 15 amino acids. The CDR3 nucleotides are TGTGCCAGCAGTGAAGCGACCAGGTTTGCAGATACGCAGTATTTT. This translates into CASSEATRFADTQYF.

The chain carries TRBV6-5 and TRBJ1-6, with 8 nucleotides matching TRBD1. The V segment lost 2 bases and the J segment 10 bases; nucleotides outside the gene matches: 7. The CDR3 is 15 residues long. Germline lookup yields CDR1 MNHEY and CDR2 SVGAGI. CDR3 nucleotide sequence: TGTGCCAGCAGTTACCTCGACAGGGGTCGATCACCCCTCCACTTT. Translated: CASSYLDRGRSPLHF.

In DNA, the CDR3 is TGTGCCAGCAGCCAAATGGTCGAACTAGCGGGCCACACAGATACGCAGTATTTT. Its protein product is CASSQMVELAGHTDTQYF. This chain connects TRBV14 to TRBJ2-3; 9 bases map to TRBD2. CDR1 is SGHDN, CDR2 FVKESK, per germline. There are 18 residues in the CDR3. V lost 2 bases to trimming and J lost 2 bases; unmatched junction nucleotides: 11. The entire variable domain, with the rest obtained from reference TRBV14 and TRBJ2-3, is as follows: EAGVTQFPSHSVIEKGQTVTLRCDPISGHDNLYWYRRVMGKEIKFLLHFVKESKQDESGMPNNRFLAERTGGTYSTLKVQPAELEDSGVYFCASSQMVELAGHTDTQYFGPGTRLTVL.

Concerning this clone: Mismatch with germline at one junction end may stem from a read error. This chain joins TRBV7-9 and TRBJ1-2; maybe TRBD1 (6 bases). This CDR3 is built from 16 residues. Germline V gene lookup returns CDR1 SEHNR and CDR2 FQNEAQ (reference sequence). In nucleotides, the CDR3 is TGTTCCAGCACCCCACAGGACAGACAAAAAGGCTATGGCTACACCTTC. This translates into CSSTPQDRQKGYGYTF.

The chain is built from TRBV6-5 and TRBJ2-2; D not resolved. V gave up 6 bases and J gave up 4 bases, with 9 bases separating them. The CDR3 length is 13 residues. Germline CDR1 is MNHEY and CDR2 is SVGAGI. The CDR3 bases are TGTGCCAGCAGCCTCTTCGTCACCGGGGAGCTGTTTTTT. It yields the protein CASSLFVTGELFF.

This clone appeared a few times. The CDR3 DNA reads TGTGCCAGCAGATCCCTAGCTGGCGGGGGCGATGGCTACACCTTC. The encoded protein is CASRSLAGGGDGYTF. The chain employs TRBV5-4 and TRBJ1-2, with a weak D call TRBD1 (6 bases). The V and J ends lost 5 bases and 6 bases respectively, with 20 bases between them. The CDR3 is 15 amino acids. CDR1 and CDR2 from the germline V gene are SGHNT and YYREEE (reference sequence).

V usage is TRBV23-1 and J usage is TRBJ1-2, with D maybe TRBD1 (5 bases). TRBV23-1 is annotated as an ORF whose role is uncertain. Trimming removed 2 bases at V and 14 bases at J, with 24 bases between. The CDR3 runs to 15 residues. CDR3 nucleotides: TGCGCCAGCAGTCAACCAGTAAGTTGCAGGGAAGGAAAGACCTTC. Translating gives CASSQPVSCREGKTF.

This clone was detected only a few times. The rearrangement links TRBV30 to TRBJ1-1; D gene ambiguous. Germline V lookup: CDR1 GTSNPN, CDR2 SVGIG (reference sequence). The CDR3 runs to 11 residues. Trimming stripped 3 bases from V and 6 bases from J, with 8 bases between. The CDR3 loop is CAWRFEAEAFF. In DNA, the CDR3 is TGTGCCTGGAGATTTGAGGCTGAAGCTTTCTTT.

The genes are TRBV7-6 and TRBJ1-2; D is ambiguous. CDR3 length: 13 residues. Deletions cut 5 bases from V and 5 bases from J, with 12 bases between. CDR1 and CDR2 (germline): SGHVS, FNYEAQ. CDR3 amino acids: CASSLLDGYGYTF. The CDR3 nucleotides read TGTGCCAGCAGCCTCCTCGACGGGTATGGCTACACCTTC.

The gene calls are TRBV7-2 and TRBJ2-1, with TRBD2 matching 16 bases. V lost 5 bases, J lost 1 base, and 5 bases stayed unmatched. Germline CDR1 reads SGHTA; CDR2 reads FQGNSA. This CDR3 region has 18 residues. The CDR3 DNA reads TGTGCCAGCAGCCGAGTGGGACTAGCGGGAGGGTCCTACAATGAGCAGTTCTTC. This encodes CASSRVGLAGGSYNEQFF.

This clone was detected once. The chain links TRBV2 to TRBJ1-6, with 10 bases lining up with TRBD1. V trimming: 8 bases; J trimming: 8 bases; junction bases outside the gene matches: 3. CDR3 size: 13 residues. Germline CDR1 is SNHLY and CDR2 is FYNNEI. CDR3 nucleotide sequence: TGTGCCAGCGGGGGGACAGGGGATTCACCCCTCCACTTT. This translates into CASGGTGDSPLHF.

J is TRBJ2-4 and V is TRBV6-1; 8 bases fit TRBD1. This CDR3 has 17 amino acids. The trim removed 1 base at V and 2 bases at J, leaving 7 bases unmatched. Per germline, CDR1 MNHNS and CDR2 SASEGT. The DNA of the CDR3 is TGTGCCAGCAGTGAAGTATCAGGGGGCGGGTCCAAAAACATTCAGTACTTC. It specifies CASSEVSGGGSKNIQYF.

The V and J genes are TRBV6-1 and TRBJ1-2; TRBD1 is a possible D gene (6 bases). CDR1 and CDR2 (germline): MNHNS, SASEGT. Trimming took 0 bases from V and 5 from J, leaving 13 bases between them. This CDR3 has 15 residues. The CDR3: CASSEADTGRYGYTF. CDR3 nucleotide sequence: TGTGCCAGCAGTGAAGCGGACACAGGGAGATATGGCTACACCTTC.

As DNA, the CDR3 is TGTGCCAGCAGTTCCACAGGGAACAACTATGGCTACACCTTC. It codes for CASSSTGNNYGYTF. V gene TRBV28 combines with J gene TRBJ1-2; weak D call: TRBD1 (6 bases). V gave up 4 bases and J gave up 2 bases, with 11 bases separating them. Germline assignment: CDR1 MDHEN and CDR2 SYDVKM. The CDR3 spans 14 residues.

The J gene is TRBJ2-5, the V gene TRBV7-6; D not certain. V gave up 3 bases and J gave up 2 bases, with 7 bases separating them. CDR1 SGHVS and CDR2 FNYEAQ come from the germline V gene. The CDR3 is made up of 13 amino acids. CDR3 residues: CASSLRLQETQYF. Here the CDR3 DNA reads TGTGCCAGCAGCTTGAGACTTCAAGAGACCCAGTACTTC. The complete variable domain, with remaining parts taken from reference TRBV7-6 and TRBJ2-5, reads GAGVSQSPRYKVTKRGQDVALRCDPISGHVSLYWYRQALGQGPEFLTYFNYEAQQDKSGLPNDRFSAERPEGSISTLTIQRTEQRDSAMYRCASSLRLQETQYFGPGTRLLVL.

The rearrangement uses TRBV15 and TRBJ1-6, with 8 bases that match TRBD1. CDR3 size: 14 residues. The germline V gene encodes CDR1 LNHNV and CDR2 YYDKDF (reference sequence). J gave up 9 bases and V 5 bases, and 6 bases lay outside the gene matches. Here the CDR3 reads CATSGGTGSSPLHF. DNA for the CDR3: TGTGCCACCAGCGGAGGGACAGGTAGTTCACCCCTCCACTTT.

The rearrangement joins TRBV7-2 to TRBJ1-4; TRBD1 aligns across 8 bases. The CDR3 contains 15 residues. The V segment lost 5 bases and the J segment 3 bases; nucleotides outside the gene matches: 5. Per germline, CDR1 SGHTA and CDR2 FQGNSA. In DNA, the CDR3 is TGTGCCAGCAGCACGCAGGGGGCCCCTAATGAAAAACTGTTTTTT. Its translation: CASSTQGAPNEKLFF.

The chain combines TRBV5-1 with TRBJ1-1, with D hard to call. V gave up 7 bases and J gave up 11 bases, with 21 bases separating them. CDR3 length equals 13 residues. The V gene's germline CDR1 is SGHRS and CDR2 YFSETQ. This chain's CDR3 is CASSRTQTSSAFF. CDR3 DNA: TGCGCCAGCTCACGAACACAGACCAGTTCGGCTTTCTTT.

Ten or more counts support this clone. V gene TRBV7-9 combines with J gene TRBJ2-1, with 13 bases that match TRBD2. V shed 6 bases, J shed 5 bases, and the junction held 7 bases outside the gene matches. Looked up from germline, CDR1 is SEHNR and CDR2 is FQNEAQ (reference sequence). The CDR3 sequence is 16 residues long. The CDR3 bases are TGTGCCAGCAGGTCTGCCGGGACTAGCGGGGACAATGAGCAGTTCTTC. Its protein is CASRSAGTSGDNEQFF.

This clone came up a few times. The genes are TRBV5-8 and TRBJ2-1, with 13 bases lining up with TRBD2. With 4 bases clipped from V and 8 bases from J, the junction kept 6 bases outside the gene matches. The germline V gene encodes CDR1 SGHTS and CDR2 YDEGEE. There are 15 residues in the CDR3. The CDR3 reads CASSRTSGGVYEQFF. DNA of the CDR3: TGTGCCAGCAGCCGGACTAGCGGGGGTGTGTATGAGCAGTTCTTC.